A single sample is the source of the 21 T cell receptor beta chains below, sequenced in a study of memory CD4+ T cells and cytomegalovirus serostatus. The sort gate was single viable CD3+CD4+CD8-CD45RO+ cells for memory CD4+ T cells. TCRdb's copy holds only in-frame clones and misses some; the assay was immunoSEQ multiplex PCR. The profile shows 80,000 to 100,000 clones, 80% of them singletons. The specimen was memory CD4+ T cells from blood. The origin of the receptors is an adult in good health and CMV-seropositive.

V is TRBV6-5 and J is TRBJ1-1; D not certain. There are 14 residues in the CDR3. Trimming pared 3 bases from V and 3 bases from J, leaving 11 bases between. Germline CDR1 reads MNHEY; CDR2 reads SVGAGI. The CDR3 spells CASSYSPADTEAFF. In nucleotides, the CDR3 is TGTGCCAGCAGTTATAGTCCGGCGGACACTGAAGCTTTCTTT.

Regarding this clone: A junction end diverges from the germline sequence, so it may reflect a read error. The V gene is TRBV7-3, the J gene TRBJ2-2; tentative D call: TRBD2 (6 bases). There are 14 residues in the CDR3. The germline CDR1 and CDR2 sequences are SGHTA and FQGTGA. As DNA, the CDR3 is TGTGCCAGCAGCCTAACCCGGGGGACCGGGGAGCTGTTTTTT. It translates to CASSLTRGTGELFF. The full variable domain, its missing parts supplied by reference TRBV7-3 and TRBJ2-2, is GAGVSQTPSNKVTEKGKYVELRCDPISGHTALYWYRQSLGQGPEFLIYFQGTGAADDSGLPNDRFFAVRPEGSVSTLKIQRTERGDSAVYLCASSLTRGTGELFFGEGSRLTVL.

V usage is TRBV5-4 and J usage is TRBJ2-3; 8 bases are a match to TRBD1. The germline V gene encodes CDR1 SGHNT and CDR2 YYREEE (reference sequence). The V segment lost 0 bases and the J segment 4 bases; nucleotides outside the gene matches: 4. CDR3 length equals 15 residues. CDR3 residues: CASSLDRGVADTQYF. The CDR3 DNA reads TGTGCCAGCAGCTTGGACAGGGGGGTTGCAGATACGCAGTATTTT.

Details on this clone: The sample has other DNA sequences that encode this CDR3 too. V and J are TRBV5-1 and TRBJ2-1; D gene uncertain. Germline CDR1 and CDR2: SGHRS and YFSETQ. V shed 1 base and J shed 5 bases, with 7 bases lying between them. This CDR3 spans 13 amino acids. The CDR3 bases are TGCGCCAGCAGCTTGAATAGCAACAATGAGCAGTTCTTC. Translated, it gives CASSLNSNNEQFF. The whole variable domain, remainder taken from reference TRBV5-1 and TRBJ2-1, is KAGVTQTPRYLIKTRGQQVTLSCSPISGHRSVSWYQQTPGQGLQFLFEYFSETQRNKGNFPGRFSGRQFSNSRSEMNVSTLELGDSALYLCASSLNSNNEQFFGPGTRLTVL.

This chain connects TRBV2 to TRBJ1-2; TRBD1 matches 7 bases. V lost 5 bases to trimming and J lost 4 bases; unmatched junction nucleotides: 10. CDR3 size: 15 residues. CDR1 and CDR2 from the germline V gene are SNHLY and FYNNEI. The CDR3 region is CASSPFSQGVYGYTF. For the CDR3, the DNA is TGTGCCAGCAGTCCTTTCTCCCAGGGGGTCTATGGCTACACCTTC.

V is TRBV18 and J is TRBJ1-5, with no clear D. In germline, CDR1 is KGHSH, CDR2 LQKENI. This CDR3 is 13 amino acids long. Between the trimmed V and J ends, which lost 4 bases and 5 bases, there was a span of 9 bases. The CDR3 reads CASSRAVDQPQHF. CDR3 sequence (DNA): TGTGCCAGCTCACGAGCGGTAGATCAGCCCCAGCATTTT. Drawing the rest from reference TRBV18 and TRBJ1-5, the complete variable domain is NAGVMQNPRHLVRRRGQEARLRCSPMKGHSHVYWYRQLPEEGLKFMVYLQKENIIDESGMPKERFSAEFPKEGPSILRIQQVVRGDSAAYFCASSRAVDQPQHFGDGTRLSIL.

A single count supports this clone. V is TRBV5-6 and J is TRBJ2-5; D call uncertain. V was pared by 1 base and J by 2 bases, with 6 bases between. There are 13 residues in the CDR3. Germline V gene data show CDR1 as SGHDT and CDR2 as YYEEEE. The CDR3 here is CASSLWQQETQYF. The CDR3 DNA is TGTGCCAGCAGCTTGTGGCAGCAAGAGACCCAGTACTTC.

The CDR3, as DNA: TGTGCCAGCAGTGACAGGGAGTATAGCAATCAGCCCCAGCATTTT. This encodes CASSDREYSNQPQHF. The chain has TRBV2 and TRBJ1-5, with a possible D match to TRBD1 (5 bases). V was cut by 3 bases and J by 0 bases, with 9 bases left in between. Germline CDR1 is SNHLY and CDR2 is FYNNEI. The CDR3 is made up of 15 amino acids.

This clone appeared a few times. The J gene is TRBJ2-2, the V gene TRBV7-9; TRBD1 or TRBD2 may be the D gene (5 bases each). The V end was cut by 4 bases, the J end by 4 bases, with 7 bases between. The CDR3 runs 13 residues. Germline V lookup: CDR1 SEHNR, CDR2 FQNEAQ (reference sequence). CDR3 sequence: CASSSGTTGELFF. In nucleotides, the CDR3 is TGTGCCAGCAGCTCTGGGACCACCGGGGAGCTGTTTTTT.

J is TRBJ1-5 and V is TRBV19; D call uncertain. The CDR3 contains 12 residues. V gave up 0 bases and J gave up 9 bases, with 6 bases separating them. Per the germline V gene, CDR1 is LNHDA and CDR2 is SQIVND (reference sequence). The CDR3 nucleotides read TGTGCCAGTAGTATAGAGGGCGGGCCCCAGCATTTT. Protein: CASSIEGGPQHF.

In regard to this clone: One end of the junction does not line up with germline, which may come from a read error. The chain employs TRBV7-7 and TRBJ1-1; a possible D gene is TRBD1 (5 bases). The CDR3 is 13 residues long. CDR1 is SSHAT and CDR2 is FNYEAQ in the germline V gene (reference sequence). CDR3 residues: CASSLTENTEAFF. The CDR3 nucleotides are TGTGCTAGCAGCTTGACAGAGAACACTGAAGCTTTCTTT.

V usage is TRBV27 and J usage is TRBJ1-2; no definite D call. Trimming took 1 base from V and 8 from J, leaving 11 bases between them. Germline assignment: CDR1 MNHEY and CDR2 SMNVEV (reference sequence). The CDR3 length is 13 residues. As DNA, the CDR3 is TGTGCCAGCAGTTTATTACCGTCCCGGGGCTACACCTTC. This codes for CASSLLPSRGYTF.

The V and J genes are TRBV11-3 and TRBJ2-2; the D gene is possibly TRBD1 (6 bases). V lost 8 bases, J lost 0 bases, and 13 bases lay in between. CDR1 and CDR2 from the germline V gene are SGHNT and YENEEA. This CDR3 has 15 amino acids. The CDR3 DNA follows: TGTGCCAGCTTCCCCGGGACATCGAACACCGGGGAGCTGTTTTTT. It specifies CASFPGTSNTGELFF.

The genes are TRBV5-1 and TRBJ2-6; the D is unclear. The germline CDR1 and CDR2 sequences are SGHRS and YFSETQ. The CDR3 runs to 14 residues. The germline V and J ends were trimmed by 4 bases and 1 base, with 6 bases remaining between them. CDR3: CASSPLSGANVLTF. In DNA form, the CDR3 reads TGCGCCAGCAGCCCCTTATCTGGGGCCAACGTCCTGACTTTC.

V and J are TRBV28 and TRBJ2-6; D is undetermined. Germline CDR1 and CDR2: MDHEN and SYDVKM. V lost 2 bases and J lost 2, with 1 base in between. CDR3 length equals 13 residues. CDR3 residues: CASSLAGANVLTF. CDR3 DNA sequence: TGTGCCAGCAGTTTAGCTGGGGCCAACGTCCTGACTTTC.

This chain links TRBV7-2 with TRBJ1-5; tentatively, D is TRBD1 (5 bases). The CDR3 is made up of 13 amino acids. Germline loops: CDR1 SGHTA, CDR2 FQGNSA. V was trimmed by 5 bases and J by 7 bases, leaving 12 bases between them. Written as DNA, the CDR3 is TGTGCCAGCAGCCCACAGGATAACCAGCCCCAGCATTTT. Its translation is CASSPQDNQPQHF.

The CDR3 loop reads CASSQSVAGLNYGYTF. CDR3 in DNA: TGCGCCAGCAGTCAATCGGTGGCAGGTCTTAACTATGGCTACACCTTC. This chain connects TRBV23-1 to TRBJ1-2; D ambiguous. TRBV23-1 is assigned to the ORF class and has an uncertain function. V was pared by 0 bases and J by 1 base, with 12 bases between. The CDR3 totals 16 residues.

The CDR3 is CASSLQQLFYGYTF. Here the CDR3 DNA reads TGTGCCAGCAGTTTACAACAGCTCTTCTATGGCTACACCTTC. V is TRBV28 and J is TRBJ1-2; no clear D. V lost 2 bases and J lost 4, with 11 bases in between. There are 14 residues in the CDR3. Germline-derived CDR1 and CDR2 are MDHEN and SYDVKM.

The chain links TRBV18 to TRBJ1-3; 9 bases align to TRBD1. Germline-derived CDR1 and CDR2 are KGHSH and LQKENI. The CDR3 contains 16 residues. V was pared by 5 bases and J by 0 bases, with 5 bases of the junction left unmatched. The chain's CDR3 is CASSSPGQGSGNTIYF. CDR3 nucleotides: TGTGCCAGCTCATCGCCGGGACAGGGCTCTGGAAACACCATATATTTT.

The chain joins TRBV2 to TRBJ1-2, with a weak D call TRBD1 (6 bases). The CDR3 totals 13 residues. The germline V gene has CDR1 SNHLY and CDR2 FYNNEI. The V end lost 1 base, the J end lost 8 bases, and 11 bases lay between the germline ends. The DNA of the CDR3 is TGTGCCAGCAGTGAAGTTACAGGGTGGGGCTACACCTTC. Its translation: CASSEVTGWGYTF.

This clone was seen once. The chain is built from TRBV6-1 and TRBJ2-7; TRBD1 matches 8 bases. Germline CDR1 is MNHNS and CDR2 is SASEGT. CDR3 length equals 15 residues. V shed 5 bases, J shed 5 bases, and the junction held 11 bases outside the gene matches. CDR3 residues: CASSKGRQGAHEQYF. CDR3 coding DNA: TGTGCCAGCAGTAAAGGAAGGCAGGGGGCGCACGAGCAGTACTTC.